Below are 9 T cell receptor beta chains sequenced from a single sample in a study of shared clonotypes between healthy human individuals. Repertoires were generated with immunoSEQ multiplex PCR, while TCRdb's copy carries only in-frame clones and drops some. The data hold about 990,000 clones, with around three quarters observed a single time. Material: memory CD4+ T cells from PBMCs. Subset: CD45RA-negative fraction. The origin of the receptors is a man aged 18 to 30 in good health. Some clones in this sample may be carry-over from other donors' samples.

The V call is TRBV5-1, the J call TRBJ2-5; 9 nucleotides match TRBD2. Germline values: CDR1 SGHRS, CDR2 YFSETQ. This CDR3 has 15 residues. V dropped 5 bases and J dropped 2; count of bases not matched to a gene: 7. CDR3 coding DNA: TGCGCCAGCAGGGATAGCGGGAGATTGCAAGAGACCCAGTACTTC. Amino acids: CASRDSGRLQETQYF. Full variable domain (missing parts from reference TRBV5-1 and TRBJ2-5): KAGVTQTPRYLIKTRGQQVTLSCSPISGHRSVSWYQQTPGQGLQFLFEYFSETQRNKGNFPGRFSGRQFSNSRSEMNVSTLELGDSALYLCASRDSGRLQETQYFGPGTRLLVL.

The chain combines TRBV7-3 with TRBJ2-1; 10 nucleotides align to TRBD2. This CDR3 region has 16 residues. The V and J ends lost 3 bases and 4 bases, in that order; junction bases with no gene match: 6. The germline V gene has CDR1 SGHTA and CDR2 FQGTGA. This CDR3 is CASSFQGLANYNEQFF. The CDR3 DNA reads as TGTGCCAGCAGCTTTCAGGGACTAGCGAATTACAATGAGCAGTTCTTC.

The J gene is TRBJ2-7, the V gene TRBV18; D gene uncertain. The CDR3 consists of 15 residues. Looked up from germline, CDR1 is KGHSH and CDR2 is LQKENI. Between the trimmed V and J ends, which lost 2 bases and 6 bases, there was a span of 17 bases. As DNA, the CDR3 is TGTGCCAGCTCACCATGGTCTCCTGGGCCGAGCGAGCAGTACTTC. It is translated as CASSPWSPGPSEQYF.

This chain links TRBV5-1 with TRBJ2-5, with a tentative D call TRBD2 (6 bases). This CDR3 is 12 amino acids long. Trimming shortened V by 3 bases and J by 7 bases, and 10 bases separated the two germline ends. The germline V gene encodes CDR1 SGHRS and CDR2 YFSETQ. CDR3 bases: TGCGCCAGCAGCTGGAGGGCAGGGACCCAGTACTTC. This encodes CASSWRAGTQYF.

This clone occurred a few times. The chain has TRBV10-3 and TRBJ1-4; TRBD1 agrees at 8 bases. The CDR3 consists of 15 residues. Germline V gene sequence: CDR1 ENHRY, CDR2 SYGVKD. The V and J ends lost 3 bases and 6 bases, in that order; junction bases with no gene match: 6. The chain's CDR3 is CAISDGAGGDEKLFF. CDR3 in DNA: TGTGCCATCAGTGATGGGGCAGGGGGCGATGAAAAACTGTTTTTT.

This clone appeared once. This same CDR3 is encoded by further DNA sequences in the sample. This chain connects TRBV28 to TRBJ2-5; no clear D gene. The CDR3 is made up of 13 amino acids. Trimming pared 3 bases from V and 2 bases from J, leaving 7 bases between. The germline V gene has CDR1 MDHEN and CDR2 SYDVKM. The CDR3 region has the DNA TGTGCCAGCAGTTTGTCCTCTCAAGAGACCCAGTACTTC. Its translation is CASSLSSQETQYF.

A note on this clone: With a much larger clone just one base away, this may be a read error. This sequence joins TRBV30 and TRBJ1-6, with 7 nucleotides matching TRBD1. J lost 2 bases, V lost 4 bases, and 5 bases had no gene match. The CDR3 contains 15 residues. Looked up from germline, CDR1 is GTSNPN and CDR2 is SVGIG (reference sequence). The CDR3 here is CAWTQGSPYNSPLHF. DNA for the CDR3: TGTGCCTGGACACAGGGGAGCCCCTATAATTCACCCCTCCACTTT.

This clone has a single count. The chain couples TRBV18 to TRBJ2-1; D call uncertain. Looked up from germline, CDR1 is KGHSH and CDR2 is LQKENI. V was shortened by 2 bases and J by 5 bases, with 10 bases between the two germline ends. The CDR3 sequence is 14 residues long. Written as DNA, the CDR3 is TGTGCCAGCTCACCAAGGCTCGGCGACAATGAGCAGTTCTTC. It encodes CASSPRLGDNEQFF.

The V gene is TRBV6-8, the J gene TRBJ2-7; D remains ambiguous. This CDR3 comprises 14 residues. Germline CDR1 MNHGY, CDR2 SAAAGT. The V end was cut by 5 bases, the J end by 2 bases, with 13 bases between. CDR3 nucleotide sequence: TGTGCCAGCAGTCTACCAATTGGTACCTACGAGCAGTACTTC. Translation gives CASSLPIGTYEQYF.